Sequencing of this T cell receptor (beta chain) was carried out in a study of early T cells in non-severe SARS-CoV-2 infection (dated by TCRdb to 2020 to 2022). Background on the whole study: Bulk RNA from unsorted whole blood was used for TCR sequencing, so alpha and beta chains could not be paired. General findings and caveats noted by the study authors: Matching against VDJdb was skewed toward anti-spike CD8 responses, likely underestimated virus-specific expansions, and missed private and CD4 specificities.

The study was a case-control design nested within a healthcare worker cohort in London, UK, with weekly nasopharyngeal swab PCR tests and blood sampling. Healthcare workers were enrolled in the week of the UK lockdown, from 23 to 31 March 2020, and were followed every week for up to roughly 15 weeks. This clonotype was counted many times. Its antigen is unknown. No base-level quality is on record; no much larger clone is a single base apart. Inclusive of the bounding cysteine and phenylalanine, the CDR3 is 14 residues long. CDR3 DNA only is kept here, 42 bases in frame from base 1. The germline ends are 6 bases apart after V is trimmed by 1 base and J by 1 base. Sequences SGHTA (CDR1) and FQGNSA (CDR2) are obtained from the germline V gene. Libraries were constructed by 5' RACE. The sample was run on a NextSeq 500. To correct for sequencing error and PCR bias, the TCR library protocol tagged individual cDNA molecules with unique molecular identifiers. Both TCR alpha and beta chains were sequenced, and tight co-correlation was observed between alpha and beta sequence abundances in each sample. The published analysis was carried out like this. V gene, J gene and CDR3 annotation of TCR sequences was performed with Decombinator V4. TCRs were defined as expanded if a significant change between any two time points was detected under a Poisson model with p below 0.0001. TCR abundances were normalised to the total number of TCRs sequenced in each sample and reported as counts per million. MAIT TCRs were defined by TRAV1-2 paired with TRAJ12, TRAJ20 or TRAJ33, and iNKT TCRs by TRAV10 paired with TRAJ18. VDJdb, accessed 1 November 2021, was searched for CMV, EBV and SARS-CoV-2 annotated TCRs, with TCRs annotated for multiple antigens excluded. TCRdb reran the public reads through fastp at Q25 and MiXCR, keeping productive beta chains. Rows are unified per CDR3 protein, each entry keeping the most common DNA and genes. The authors' filters were not applied to this entry. The sample records more than 70,000 distinct CDR3 sequences, 11% of which are singletons. The ten largest account for more than 10% of the sample.

This receptor was identified in an adult who was a healthcare worker with PCR-confirmed SARS-CoV-2 infection or an uninfected control (not recorded which). This sequence uses TRBV7-2 and TRBJ2-3; 6 matching bases give a weak D call of TRBD1. The sample here was whole blood, taken at baseline. The nucleotides are TGTGCCAGCAGCTTAGGACAGGGCACAGATACGCAGTATTTT. It encodes CASSLGQGTDTQYF.